The 3 T cell receptor beta chains reported below all come from one sample, sequenced in a study of cytomegalovirus exposure and HLA in healthy donors (dated by TCRdb to 2016 to 2017). The receptor library was made with the immunoSEQ multiplex PCR assay. Imported from immuneACCESS, the table was reduced by TCRdb to in-frame sequences with V and J called. These copies leave out some clones; in studies compared against another copy, an unresolved V gene accounts for under half, and the cause of the remainder is not known. This sample holds under 150,000 clones; 84% were observed only once. Over 1.1% of the sample goes to the ten largest clones. The sequencing sample was made of PBMCs. Every receptor here comes from a woman aged 25 to 39 in good health and CMV-seronegative.

The chain carries TRBV2 and TRBJ2-4; D possibly corresponds to TRBD2 (6 bases). The CDR3 loop spans 14 amino acids. Per the germline V gene, CDR1 is SNHLY and CDR2 is FYNNEI. The ends were cut back, 10 bases at V and 0 bases at J, with 13 bases in the middle. The CDR3 reads CATREREAKNIQYF. The CDR3, as DNA: TGTGCCACACGGGAGCGAGAAGCCAAAAACATTCAGTACTTC.

The rearrangement joins TRBV5-4 to TRBJ1-2; 9 nucleotides match TRBD1. Germline-derived CDR1 and CDR2 are SGHNT and YYREEE (reference sequence). Trimming took 3 bases from V and 5 from J; bases not matched to a gene: 5. The CDR3 length is 14 residues. The CDR3 reads CASSSTGGRYGYTF. CDR3 nucleotide sequence: TGTGCCAGCAGCTCGACAGGGGGTCGGTATGGCTACACCTTC.

The chain combines TRBV4-1 with TRBJ2-7; D is unclear. V was shortened by 1 base and J by 0 bases, with 10 bases between the two germline ends. The CDR3 is 15 amino acids. Germline CDR1 is MGHRA and CDR2 is YSYEKL. The DNA of the CDR3 is TGCGCCAGCAGCCAAGCTCCCGGGTCCTCCTACGAGCAGTACTTC. This sequence encodes CASSQAPGSSYEQYF.